The 5 T cell receptor beta chains in this list originate from one sample, sequenced in a study of control samples from healthy donors and cancer patients. Profiled with immunoSEQ multiplex PCR; TCRdb holds only in-frame clones, not every one. The repertoire includes under 450,000 clones, around 90% of them detected once, and 5.5% to 8% sits in the top ten. The specimen sequenced was PBMCs. Source of these receptors: a man aged 40-49 years with head and neck cancer.

The gene calls are TRBV28 and TRBJ1-1, with a tentative D call TRBD1 (5 bases). Trimming shortened V by 7 bases and J by 0 bases, and 15 bases separated the two germline ends. CDR1 and CDR2 from the germline V gene are MDHEN and SYDVKM. The CDR3 contains 15 residues. CDR3 amino acids: CASTIAGGLNTEAFF. CDR3 in DNA: TGTGCCAGCACCATCGCGGGGGGTCTGAACACTGAAGCTTTCTTT.

A remark on this clone: Other DNA sequences in the same sample also yield this CDR3. V usage is TRBV7-9 and J usage is TRBJ2-6; D not resolved. V lost 5 bases to trimming and J lost 0 bases, with 5 bases between them. Germline lookup yields CDR1 SEHNR and CDR2 FQNEAQ (reference sequence). The CDR3 contains 14 residues. CDR3 DNA sequence: TGTGCCAGCAGCCTATCCTCTGGGGCCAACGTCCTGACTTTC. Amino acid sequence: CASSLSSGANVLTF.

The chain uses TRBV7-3 and TRBJ2-2; 12 bases map to TRBD2. The CDR3 is 18 residues long. Germline V CDR1 and CDR2: SGHTA, FQGTGA. V trimming: 4 bases; J trimming: 3 bases; junction bases outside the gene matches: 9. Here the CDR3 DNA reads TGTGCCAGCAGCTCTACGCCACTAGCGGGGGGTCACACCGGGGAGCTGTTTTTT. Amino acids: CASSSTPLAGGHTGELFF.

V and J are TRBV29-1 and TRBJ1-2, with 8 bases identical to TRBD1. After removal of 7 bases from V and 0 bases from J, the junction contained 10 bases not matched to a gene. The CDR3 length is 15 residues. Germline assignment: CDR1 SQVTM and CDR2 ANQGSEA. CDR3 residues: CSDLDPGQANYGYTF. In DNA form, the CDR3 reads TGCAGCGACTTGGATCCGGGACAGGCTAACTATGGCTACACCTTC.

This chain connects TRBV18 to TRBJ1-5; the match to TRBD1 covers 8 bases. This CDR3 is built from 15 residues. Germline V CDR1 and CDR2: KGHSH, LQKENI. V was clipped by 3 bases and J by 4 bases; unmatched bases: 5. The CDR3 DNA follows: TGTGCCAGCTCACCTCTAGACAGGGGTAATCAGCCCCAGCATTTT. Translated: CASSPLDRGNQPQHF.